This is a list of T cell receptor beta chains from one sample in a study of T cell responses to AZD1222 COVID-19 vaccine. Sequenced by immunoSEQ multiplex PCR; TCRdb stores in-frame clones only, minus some. The data contain 200,000 or so clones, 87% of them singletons. Sequenced material: peripheral blood, taken on day 0 of MenACWY control vaccination. All receptors derive from an adult in good health. CDR3s leave out the opening cysteine and the closing phenylalanine or tryptophan.

j_call v_call cdr3_aa
TRBJ2-5 TRBV29-1 SVETRQPASYQETQY
TRBJ1-1 TRBV5-1 ASNVEAGTEAF
TRBJ1-1 TRBV6-2/TRBV6-3 ASSLHRGWTEAF
TRBJ1-6 TRBV30 AWSRDRGLNSPLH
TRBJ2-7 TRBV7-9 ASSSTDRDILVEQY
TRBJ1-2 TRBV7-8 ASSPQTSGTGPYYGYT
TRBJ1-6 TRBV5-5 ASSPLRLPSPLH
TRBJ1-5 TRBV27 ASSSNQGPNQPQH
TRBJ1-4 TRBV12-3/TRBV12-4 ASSLDRREKLF
TRBJ1-1 TRBV3-1/TRBV3-2 ASSQIRTGWNTEAF
TRBJ1-5 TRBV24-1 ATSGVGNQPQH
TRBJ2-3 TRBV5-6 ASSLEIAGGLTYTDTQY
TRBJ1-1 TRBV6-2/TRBV6-3 ASSYSRESYTEAF
TRBJ1-1 TRBV24-1 ATRTASNTEAF
TRBJ2-3 TRBV5-4 ASSVTPGLDSLTDTQY
TRBJ2-4 TRBV7-2 ASSLANFPTS
TRBJ1-1 TRBV9 ASSSQVSGGRTEAF
TRBJ2-2 TRBV7-3 ASSLTGDGAGELF
TRBJ1-3 TRBV28 ASSSPTGAFSGNTIY
TRBJ2-7 TRBV29-1 SVPRGQGEQY
TRBJ2-3 TRBV19 ASSARPTSGRRSDTQY
TRBJ2-7 TRBV5-1 ASSPYFGAGGLSEQY
TRBJ1-1 TRBV6-6 ASSYSARTGTEAF
TRBJ1-6 TRBV7-8 ASSRAIGDNSPLH
TRBJ2-5 TRBV4-1 ASSHGNRAGKETQY
TRBJ2-7 TRBV21-1 ASSRALACDEQY
TRBJ1-1 TRBV9 ASNPGKGNTEAF
TRBJ1-4 TRBV7-2 ASSGTGSGKLF
TRBJ1-5 TRBV7-8 ASSPNRTGRQPQH
TRBJ2-7 TRBV20-1 SAGDYYEQY
TRBJ2-1 TRBV2 ASSEVGGLYNEQF
TRBJ2-4 TRBV4-1 ASSQGPLTKNIQY
TRBJ1-4 TRBV28 ASSLRTGRNEKLF
TRBJ1-2 TRBV4-2 ASSHPDRGDGYT
TRBJ2-5 TRBV13 ASSPKTGRRETQY
TRBJ2-3 TRBV15 ATSRGGGLTDTQY
TRBJ1-6 TRBV27 ASSFGPTLSLH
TRBJ1-6 TRBV12-2 ASRLDQGDNSPLH
TRBJ1-3 TRBV25-1 ASQGWGVDTIY
TRBJ2-7 TRBV6-1 ASSDYAGTYEQY
TRBJ2-7 TRBV28 ASSIGGNSYEQY
TRBJ1-1 TRBV6-5 ASRNRVRAF
TRBJ1-6 TRBV5-5 ASSFQGLGNSPLH
TRBJ2-2 TRBV7-9 ASSLISSGELF
TRBJ1-1 TRBV7-9 ASSLERGGGLEAF
TRBJ2-3 TRBV6-2/TRBV6-3 ASSYSKRGRGATDTQY
TRBJ2-2 TRBV6-6 ASRTYTGELF
TRBJ1-6 TRBV6-5 ASSRDRGQSPLH
TRBJ1-1 TRBV10-3 AINAGSNTEAF
TRBJ2-7 TRBV15 ATSGDRGSYEQY
TRBJ2-1 TRBV5-1 ASSLSGGSSNEQF
TRBJ2-7 TRBV11-2 ASSMGLAAGEQY
TRBJ2-3 TRBV14 ASSQEMGSTDTQY